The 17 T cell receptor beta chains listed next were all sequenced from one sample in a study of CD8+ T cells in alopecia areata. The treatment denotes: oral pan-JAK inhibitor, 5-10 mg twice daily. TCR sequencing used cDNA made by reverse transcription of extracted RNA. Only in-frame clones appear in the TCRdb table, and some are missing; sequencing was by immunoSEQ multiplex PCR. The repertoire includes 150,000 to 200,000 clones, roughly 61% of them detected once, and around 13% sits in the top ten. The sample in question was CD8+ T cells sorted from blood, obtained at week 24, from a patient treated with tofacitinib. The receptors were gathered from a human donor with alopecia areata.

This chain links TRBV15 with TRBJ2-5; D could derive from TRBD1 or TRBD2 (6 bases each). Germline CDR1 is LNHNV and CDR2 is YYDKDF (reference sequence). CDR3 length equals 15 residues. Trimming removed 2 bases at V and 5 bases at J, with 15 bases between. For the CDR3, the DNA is TGTGCCACCAGCAGAATGGGGGGCCTGGGGGAGACCCAGTACTTC. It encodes CATSRMGGLGETQYF.

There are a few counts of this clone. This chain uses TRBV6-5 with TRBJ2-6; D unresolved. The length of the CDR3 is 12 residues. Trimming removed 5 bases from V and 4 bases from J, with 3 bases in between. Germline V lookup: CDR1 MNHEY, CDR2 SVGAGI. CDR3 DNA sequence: TGTGCCAGCAGTCCCGGGGCCAACGTCCTGACTTTC. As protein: CASSPGANVLTF.

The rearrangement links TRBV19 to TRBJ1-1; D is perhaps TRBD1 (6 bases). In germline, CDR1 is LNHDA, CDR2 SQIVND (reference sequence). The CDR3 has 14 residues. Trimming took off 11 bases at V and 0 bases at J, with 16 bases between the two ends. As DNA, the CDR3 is TGTGCCGCTGGACAGAGAACAATGAACACTGAAGCTTTCTTT. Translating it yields CAAGQRTMNTEAFF.

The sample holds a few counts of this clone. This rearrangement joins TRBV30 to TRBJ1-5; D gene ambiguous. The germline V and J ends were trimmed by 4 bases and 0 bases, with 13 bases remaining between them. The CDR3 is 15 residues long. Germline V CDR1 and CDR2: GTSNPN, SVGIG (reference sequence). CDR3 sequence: CAWNSGAISNQPQHF. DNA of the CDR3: TGTGCCTGGAACAGTGGCGCGATTAGCAATCAGCCCCAGCATTTT.

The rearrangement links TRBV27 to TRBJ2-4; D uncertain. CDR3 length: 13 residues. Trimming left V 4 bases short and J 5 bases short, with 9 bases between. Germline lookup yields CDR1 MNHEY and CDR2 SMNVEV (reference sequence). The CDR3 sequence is CASSYGFENIQYF. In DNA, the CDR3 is TGTGCCAGCAGTTACGGCTTTGAAAACATTCAGTACTTC.

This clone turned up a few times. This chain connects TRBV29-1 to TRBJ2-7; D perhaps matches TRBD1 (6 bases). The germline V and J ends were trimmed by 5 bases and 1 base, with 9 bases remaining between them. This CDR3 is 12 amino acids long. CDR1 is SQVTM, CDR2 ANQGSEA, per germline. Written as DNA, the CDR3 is TGCAGCGTTTCGACAGGTTCCTACGAGCAGTACTTC. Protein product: CSVSTGSYEQYF.

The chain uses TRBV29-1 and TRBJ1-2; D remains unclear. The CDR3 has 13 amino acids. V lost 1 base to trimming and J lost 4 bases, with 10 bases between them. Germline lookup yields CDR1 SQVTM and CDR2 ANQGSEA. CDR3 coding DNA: TGCAGCGTTGAAGCATCTCTCTCCTATGGCTACACCTTC. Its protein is CSVEASLSYGYTF.

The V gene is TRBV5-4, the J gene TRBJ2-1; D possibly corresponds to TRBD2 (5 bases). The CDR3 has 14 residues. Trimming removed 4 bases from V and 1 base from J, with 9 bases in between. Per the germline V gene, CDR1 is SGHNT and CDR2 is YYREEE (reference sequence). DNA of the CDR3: TGTGCCAGCAGCCGTAGCGAGTCCTACAATGAGCAGTTCTTC. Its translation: CASSRSESYNEQFF.

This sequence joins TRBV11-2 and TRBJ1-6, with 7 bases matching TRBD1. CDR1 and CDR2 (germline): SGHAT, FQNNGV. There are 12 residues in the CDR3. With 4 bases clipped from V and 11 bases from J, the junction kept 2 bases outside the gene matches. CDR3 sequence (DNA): TGTGCCAGCAGCTCAGGGGGTCCACCCCTCCACTTT. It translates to CASSSGGPPLHF.

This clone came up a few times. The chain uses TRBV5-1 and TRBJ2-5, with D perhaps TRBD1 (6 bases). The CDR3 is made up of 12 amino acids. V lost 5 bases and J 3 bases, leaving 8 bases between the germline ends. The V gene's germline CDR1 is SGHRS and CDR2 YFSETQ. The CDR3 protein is CASRGDKETQYF. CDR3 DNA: TGCGCCAGCAGAGGGGACAAAGAGACCCAGTACTTC.

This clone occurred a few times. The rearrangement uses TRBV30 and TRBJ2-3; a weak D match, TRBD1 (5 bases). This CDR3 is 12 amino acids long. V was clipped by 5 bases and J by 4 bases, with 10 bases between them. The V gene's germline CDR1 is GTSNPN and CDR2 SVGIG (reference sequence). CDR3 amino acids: CAWVDSPDTQYF. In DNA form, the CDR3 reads TGTGCCTGGGTAGACAGCCCAGATACGCAGTATTTT.

Here the CDR3 DNA reads TGCAGCGTTTTTCAGGGAACGGGGAAACAGTACTTC. It codes for CSVFQGTGKQYF. This rearrangement joins TRBV29-1 to TRBJ2-7, with D tentatively TRBD1 or TRBD2 (5 bases each). Trimming stripped 5 bases from V and 10 bases from J, with 18 bases between. Germline CDR1 reads SQVTM; CDR2 reads ANQGSEA. The CDR3 spans 12 residues.

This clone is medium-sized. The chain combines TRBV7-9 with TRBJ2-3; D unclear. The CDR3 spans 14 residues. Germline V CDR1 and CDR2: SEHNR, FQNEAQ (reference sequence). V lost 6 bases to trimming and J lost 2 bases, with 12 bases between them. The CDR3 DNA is TGTGCCAGCAGGCCCCCGGGCTTCACAGATACGCAGTATTTT. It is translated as CASRPPGFTDTQYF.

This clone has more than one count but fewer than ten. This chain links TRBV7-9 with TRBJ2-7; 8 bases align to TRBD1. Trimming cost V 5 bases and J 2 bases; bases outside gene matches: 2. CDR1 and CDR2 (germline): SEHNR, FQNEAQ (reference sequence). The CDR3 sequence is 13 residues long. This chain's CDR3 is CASSGDRPYEQYF. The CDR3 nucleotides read TGTGCCAGCAGCGGGGACAGGCCCTACGAGCAGTACTTC.

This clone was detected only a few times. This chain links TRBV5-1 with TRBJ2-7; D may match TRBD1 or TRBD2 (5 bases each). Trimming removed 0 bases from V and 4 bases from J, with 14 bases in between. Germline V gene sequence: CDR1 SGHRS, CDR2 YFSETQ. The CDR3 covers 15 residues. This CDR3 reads CASSLGRGPNYEQYF. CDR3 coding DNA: TGCGCCAGCAGCTTGGGAAGGGGACCGAATTACGAGCAGTACTTC.

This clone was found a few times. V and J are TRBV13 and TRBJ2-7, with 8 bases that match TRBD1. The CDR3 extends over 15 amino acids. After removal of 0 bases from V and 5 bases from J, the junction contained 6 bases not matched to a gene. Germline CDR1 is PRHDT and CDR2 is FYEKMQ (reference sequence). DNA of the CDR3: TGTGCCAGCAGCTTAGGGCAGGGGGCGCGCGACGAGCAGTACTTC. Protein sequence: CASSLGQGARDEQYF.

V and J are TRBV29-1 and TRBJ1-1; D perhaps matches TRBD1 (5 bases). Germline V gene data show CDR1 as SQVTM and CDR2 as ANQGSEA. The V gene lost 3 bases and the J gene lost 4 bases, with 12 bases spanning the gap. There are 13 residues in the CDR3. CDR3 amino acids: CSVEEGYGTEAFF. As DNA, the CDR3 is TGCAGCGTTGAGGAGGGGTACGGCACTGAAGCTTTCTTT.